Below, 14 T cell receptor beta chains from the same sample are listed, as sequenced in a study of blood T cell repertoires in COVID-19. The repertoire was sequenced with immunoSEQ multiplex PCR; TCRdb's copy has only in-frame clones and lacks some. The data show about 180,000 clones, 84% seen once. Sequenced material: peripheral blood. These receptors all come from a human donor in a cohort sampled during active COVID-19.

The chain is built from TRBV18 and TRBJ1-4; maybe TRBD1 (5 bases). V lost 6 bases, J lost 13 bases, and 18 bases lay in between. The CDR3 has 13 residues. From germline, CDR1 is KGHSH and CDR2 LQKENI. The DNA of the CDR3 is TGTGCCAGCTCCATTCCAGGGAGGGAGAGACTGTTTTTT. It is translated as CASSIPGRERLFF.

The V gene is TRBV3-1 (or the pseudogene TRBV3-2), the J gene TRBJ2-2; possible D gene TRBD1, 5 bases. V lost 3 bases to trimming and J lost 6 bases, with 14 bases between them. This CDR3 is 15 amino acids long. Germline V gives CDR1 LGHDT, CDR2 YNNKEL (reference sequence). For the CDR3, the DNA is TGTGCCAGCAGCCAGACAGATGGAGCTTCCGGGGAGCTGTTTTTT. Its translation: CASSQTDGASGELFF.

The chain joins TRBV6-5 to TRBJ1-1; the match to TRBD1 covers 7 bases. The CDR3 has 14 amino acids. CDR1 is MNHEY, CDR2 SVGAGI, per germline. The V and J ends lost 4 bases and 0 bases, in that order; junction bases with no gene match: 2. The CDR3 is CASSSRGMNTEAFF. The CDR3 DNA reads TGTGCCAGCAGTTCCAGGGGGATGAACACTGAAGCTTTCTTT.

This sequence joins TRBV15 and TRBJ2-3; 8 bases agree with TRBD2. The J segment lost 4 bases and the V segment lost 4 bases, leaving 7 bases of the junction unmatched. The germline V gene encodes CDR1 LNHNV and CDR2 YYDKDF (reference sequence). CDR3 length equals 15 residues. DNA of the CDR3: TGTGCCACCAGCACTCAGGGACTAGTTGCAGATACGCAGTATTTT. Residues: CATSTQGLVADTQYF.

This clone has just a few counts. This chain joins TRBV7-9 and TRBJ1-1; the match to TRBD1 covers 9 bases. The V and J ends lost 5 bases and 5 bases, in that order; junction bases with no gene match: 6. This CDR3 comprises 14 residues. The germline gives CDR1 SEHNR, CDR2 FQNEAQ (reference sequence). The chain's CDR3 is CASSPQGARTEAFF. The CDR3 coding sequence is TGTGCCAGCAGCCCACAGGGGGCGCGAACTGAAGCTTTCTTT. Complete variable domain (other parts from reference TRBV7-9 and TRBJ1-1): DTGVSQNPRHKITKRGQNVTFRCDPISEHNRLYWYRQTLGQGPEFLTYFQNEAQLEKSRLLSDRFSAERPKGSFSTLEIQRTEQGDSAMYLCASSPQGARTEAFFGQGTRLTVV.

The CDR3 here is CASSHGQGMNTEAFF. For the CDR3, the DNA is TGTGCCAGTAGTCACGGACAGGGGATGAACACTGAAGCTTTCTTT. The chain has TRBV19 and TRBJ1-1, with 9 bases identical to TRBD1. CDR1 is LNHDA, CDR2 SQIVND, per germline (reference sequence). J gave up 0 bases and V 5 bases, and 4 bases lay outside the gene matches. This CDR3 has 15 residues.

The CDR3 loop reads CASSLPESGANVLTF. DNA for the CDR3: TGTGCCAGCAGCTTACCGGAGTCTGGGGCCAACGTCCTGACTTTC. This chain links TRBV7-3 with TRBJ2-6; unclear D gene. V was trimmed by 2 bases and J by 1 base, leaving 6 bases between them. The CDR3 loop spans 15 amino acids. Germline CDR1 SGHTA, CDR2 FQGTGA.

Remarks on this clone: This CDR3 is also generated by other DNA sequences in the sample. The V call is TRBV5-1, the J call TRBJ2-5, with D perhaps TRBD1 (7 bases). The germline V gene has CDR1 SGHRS and CDR2 YFSETQ. Trimming pared 1 base from V and 2 bases from J, leaving 12 bases between. The CDR3 runs to 15 residues. The CDR3 reads CASSLRQGGQETQYF. In nucleotides, the CDR3 is TGCGCCAGCAGCTTGCGTCAGGGGGGACAAGAGACCCAGTACTTC.

The table lists this clone with a count of one. The chain links TRBV19 to TRBJ2-7, with D perhaps matching TRBD2 (6 bases). Trimming removed 4 bases at V and 0 bases at J, with 10 bases between. The CDR3 is made up of 14 amino acids. Germline CDR1 reads LNHDA; CDR2 reads SQIVND (reference sequence). In nucleotides, the CDR3 is TGTGCCAGTAGTACATACGGGGGCTCCTACGAGCAGTACTTC. Encoded protein: CASSTYGGSYEQYF.

This chain uses TRBV3-1 (or the pseudogene TRBV3-2) with TRBJ1-2; D perhaps matches TRBD1 (6 bases). CDR3 size: 14 residues. V gave up 1 base and J gave up 4 bases, with 10 bases separating them. Germline V gene data show CDR1 as LGHDT and CDR2 as YNNKEL (reference sequence). The CDR3 sequence: CASSQAGGPYGYTF. The CDR3 DNA is TGTGCCAGCAGCCAAGCGGGGGGCCCCTATGGCTACACCTTC.

The chain joins TRBV19 to TRBJ1-2; 7 bases agree with TRBD1. In germline, CDR1 is LNHDA, CDR2 SQIVND (reference sequence). J lost 5 bases, V lost 10 bases, and 16 bases had no gene match. The CDR3 loop spans 15 amino acids. CDR3 amino acids: CATQGIRDSSYGYTF. The CDR3 DNA sequence: TGTGCCACCCAAGGGATCCGGGACAGCTCTTATGGCTACACCTTC.

The chain uses TRBV13 and TRBJ1-3, with D hard to call. The CDR3 has 16 amino acids. V was clipped by 3 bases and J by 0 bases, with 12 bases between them. Germline V lookup: CDR1 PRHDT, CDR2 FYEKMQ (reference sequence). In nucleotides, the CDR3 is TGTGCCAGCAGCTTTGGCAGGTTGAGCTCTGGAAACACCATATATTTT. It is translated as CASSFGRLSSGNTIYF.

The rearrangement links TRBV6-5 to TRBJ1-5, with D tentatively TRBD1 (6 bases). This CDR3 region has 14 residues. Germline V gives CDR1 MNHEY, CDR2 SVGAGI. V was cut by 4 bases and J by 5 bases, with 12 bases left in between. In nucleotides, the CDR3 is TGTGCCAGCAGTTCCCGACAGGCCCATCAGCCCCAGCATTTT. It is translated as CASSSRQAHQPQHF.

V is TRBV12-5 and J is TRBJ2-3; tentative D call: TRBD2 (5 bases). The ends were cut back, 0 bases at V and 1 base at J, with 20 bases in the middle. The V gene's germline CDR1 is LGHNT and CDR2 FRNRAP. The CDR3 contains 19 residues. This CDR3 is CASGLVRGARDRGTDTQYF. CDR3 in DNA: TGTGCTAGTGGTTTGGTACGCGGAGCGAGGGATAGGGGCACAGATACGCAGTATTTT.